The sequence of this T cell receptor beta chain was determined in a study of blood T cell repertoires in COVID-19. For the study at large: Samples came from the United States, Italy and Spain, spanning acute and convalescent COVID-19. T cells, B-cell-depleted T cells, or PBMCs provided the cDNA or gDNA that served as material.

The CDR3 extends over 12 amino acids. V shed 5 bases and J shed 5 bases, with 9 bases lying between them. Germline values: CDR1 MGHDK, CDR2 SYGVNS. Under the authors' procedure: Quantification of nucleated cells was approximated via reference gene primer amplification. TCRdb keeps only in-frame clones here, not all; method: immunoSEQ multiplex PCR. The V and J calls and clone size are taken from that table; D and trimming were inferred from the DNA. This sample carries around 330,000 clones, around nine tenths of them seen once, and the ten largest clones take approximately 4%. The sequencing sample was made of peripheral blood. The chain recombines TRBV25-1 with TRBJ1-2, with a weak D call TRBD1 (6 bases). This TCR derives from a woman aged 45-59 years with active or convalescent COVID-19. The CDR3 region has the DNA TGTGCCAGCAGTTACACAGGGTATGGCTACACCTTC. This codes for CASSYTGYGYTF.